The 31 T cell receptor beta chains below were found in one sample sequenced in a study of blood T cell repertoires in COVID-19 (dated by TCRdb to 2018 to 2020). Libraries came from the immunoSEQ multiplex PCR assay. Not all clones reach the TCRdb copy of this immuneACCESS table, which keeps in-frame sequences only. Checked studies attribute under half of the gap to unresolved V genes and leave the rest unexplained. The sample includes about 240,000 clones, with around 90% observed a single time. About 2.5% of the sample is in the top ten clones. Sequences were obtained from PBMCs or T cells enriched from blood (not recorded which). The receptors stem from a woman under 40 with acute COVID-19.

The chain uses TRBV7-9 and TRBJ1-1, with D unclear. The CDR3 loop spans 14 amino acids. In germline, CDR1 is SEHNR, CDR2 FQNEAQ (reference sequence). Trimming pared 2 bases from V and 7 bases from J, leaving 14 bases between. The CDR3 is CASSLNSEAFEAFF. The DNA for the CDR3 is TGTGCCAGCAGCTTAAATTCTGAGGCGTTTGAAGCTTTCTTT.

CDR3 region: CASSSFLTTGKETQYF. The CDR3 DNA is TGTGCCAGCAGCTCCTTCCTAACGACAGGAAAAGAGACCCAGTACTTC. The rearrangement joins TRBV5-8 to TRBJ2-5; D perhaps matches TRBD1 (6 bases). Trimming cost V 3 bases and J 3 bases, with 18 bases left between them. Germline V gives CDR1 SGHTS, CDR2 YDEGEE. The CDR3 is 16 amino acids.

This chain connects TRBV19 to TRBJ2-3, with D perhaps matching TRBD2 (7 bases). This CDR3 is built from 18 residues. V was pared by 2 bases and J by 4 bases, with 22 bases between. In germline, CDR1 is LNHDA, CDR2 SQIVND (reference sequence). The CDR3 here is CASSIKGVWSGEADTQYF. CDR3 in DNA: TGTGCCAGTAGTATAAAGGGGGTCTGGAGCGGGGAGGCAGATACGCAGTATTTT.

The chain joins TRBV18 to TRBJ1-1; 7 bases are shared with TRBD1. Germline CDR1 is KGHSH and CDR2 is LQKENI. V gave up 1 base and J gave up 0 bases; unmatched junction bases: 5. The CDR3 sequence is 16 residues long. This chain's CDR3 is CASSPRRTGLNTEAFF. For the CDR3, the DNA is TGTGCCAGCTCACCACGGAGGACAGGATTGAACACTGAAGCTTTCTTT.

This clone was detected once. The chain has TRBV11-3 and TRBJ2-7; TRBD1 agrees at 9 bases. Per germline, CDR1 SGHNT and CDR2 YENEEA. CDR3 length: 13 residues. V lost 3 bases, J lost 5 bases, and 2 bases stayed unmatched. The CDR3 nucleotides are TGTGCCAGCAGCTTGAGGACAGGGGACGAGCAGTACTTC. This translates into CASSLRTGDEQYF.

The genes are TRBV3-1 (or the pseudogene TRBV3-2) and TRBJ2-3, with D perhaps TRBD2 (5 bases). CDR1 LGHDT and CDR2 YNNKEL come from the germline V gene (reference sequence). The CDR3 contains 16 residues. Trimming took 0 bases from V and 2 from J, leaving 12 bases between them. CDR3: CASSQDMQRLTDTQYF. CDR3 nucleotides: TGTGCCAGCAGCCAAGACATGCAGCGGCTCACAGATACGCAGTATTTT.

V is TRBV27 and J is TRBJ2-1; 7 nucleotides match TRBD1. V trimming: 6 bases; J trimming: 3 bases; junction bases outside the gene matches: 8. Germline-derived CDR1 and CDR2 are MNHEY and SMNVEV (reference sequence). The CDR3 totals 15 residues. Here the CDR3 DNA reads TGTGCCAGCAGGACGGGCGGACAGGACTACAATGAGCAGTTCTTC. This gives the protein CASRTGGQDYNEQFF.

The chain links TRBV5-4 to TRBJ1-1; 8 bases are shared with TRBD1. With 4 bases clipped from V and 2 bases from J, the junction kept 10 bases outside the gene matches. The CDR3 extends over 16 amino acids. CDR1 SGHNT and CDR2 YYREEE come from the germline V gene (reference sequence). CDR3 loop: CASSPRGRDVNTEAFF. The CDR3 DNA reads as TGTGCCAGCAGCCCCAGGGGGCGGGATGTAAACACTGAAGCTTTCTTT. Full variable domain (outside the CDR3, taken from reference TRBV5-4 and TRBJ1-1): ETGVTQSPTHLIKTRGQQVTLRCSSQSGHNTVSWYQQALGQGPQFIFQYYREEENGRGNFPPRFSGLQFPNYSSELNVNALELDDSALYLCASSPRGRDVNTEAFFGQGTRLTVV.

The V and J genes are TRBV25-1 and TRBJ2-1, with D possibly TRBD2 on 6 matching bases. The V gene's germline CDR1 is MGHDK and CDR2 SYGVNS. The CDR3 contains 14 residues. The V gene lost 3 bases and the J gene lost 6 bases, with 12 bases spanning the gap. Here the CDR3 reads CASSEGRGLNEQFF. Here the CDR3 DNA reads TGTGCCAGCAGTGAGGGTCGGGGACTCAATGAGCAGTTCTTC.

The V and J genes are TRBV28 and TRBJ1-2; D is unresolved. Germline CDR1 is MDHEN and CDR2 is SYDVKM. The CDR3 sequence is 14 residues long. V was clipped by 7 bases and J by 1 base, with 13 bases between them. In DNA form, the CDR3 reads TGTGCCAGCAATCCAGGTGCCTTTAACTATGGCTACACCTTC. It codes for CASNPGAFNYGYTF.

The rearrangement links TRBV12-3 or TRBV12-4 to TRBJ1-5, with D tentatively TRBD1 (5 bases). The V and J ends lost 7 bases and 7 bases respectively, with 14 bases between them. The CDR3 runs 13 residues. The CDR3 DNA sequence: TGTGCCAGCACCTTCGGGGGTGGACAGCCCCAGCATTTT. This codes for CASTFGGGQPQHF.

The chain links TRBV4-1 to TRBJ2-2; 13 nucleotides agree with TRBD2. With 3 bases clipped from V and 1 base from J, the junction kept 2 bases outside the gene matches. Germline CDR1 and CDR2: MGHRA and YSYEKL. The CDR3 extends over 17 amino acids. The CDR3 region is CASSQGTSGVNTGELFF. The CDR3 DNA reads as TGCGCCAGCAGCCAGGGGACTAGCGGGGTGAACACCGGGGAGCTGTTTTTT.

This clone was counted only a few times. The CDR3 DNA follows: TGTGCCAGCAGCCGTGAGAATTCACCCCTCCACTTT. Translating gives CASSRENSPLHF. The chain has TRBV11-2 and TRBJ1-6, with no clear D. CDR3 length equals 12 residues. CDR1 and CDR2 (germline): SGHAT, FQNNGV. V dropped 5 bases and J dropped 7 bases, with 6 bases sitting between them. The whole variable domain, filled in from reference TRBV11-2 and TRBJ1-6, reads EAGVAQSPRYKIIEKRQSVAFWCNPISGHATLYWYQQILGQGPKLLIQFQNNGVVDDSQLPKDRFSAERLKGVDSTLKIQPAKLEDSAVYLCASSRENSPLHFGNGTRLTVT.

The rearrangement links TRBV7-9 to TRBJ2-3, with D perhaps matching TRBD2 (5 bases). Germline CDR1 reads SEHNR; CDR2 reads FQNEAQ (reference sequence). V gave up 7 bases and J gave up 0 bases, with 17 bases separating them. The CDR3 sequence is 16 residues long. CDR3 sequence: CASTREGFSSTDTQYF. CDR3 DNA: TGTGCCAGCACTCGGGAAGGTTTTTCTAGCACAGATACGCAGTATTTT.

The chain joins TRBV10-3 to TRBJ1-2, with 7 bases matching TRBD1. Trimming cost V 10 bases and J 7 bases; bases outside gene matches: 6. Germline V gives CDR1 ENHRY, CDR2 SYGVKD. The CDR3 is 11 amino acids. The CDR3 loop is CATQGESGYTF. The CDR3 bases are TGTGCCACTCAGGGGGAGTCTGGCTACACCTTC.

The J gene is TRBJ2-5, the V gene TRBV15; D not resolved. This CDR3 comprises 13 residues. V was pared by 0 bases and J by 5 bases, with 7 bases between. Germline V gene data show CDR1 as LNHNV and CDR2 as YYDKDF (reference sequence). The CDR3 spells CATSREFGETQYF. The CDR3 DNA is TGTGCCACCAGCAGAGAATTCGGTGAGACCCAGTACTTC.

This clone was counted between two and nine times. This sequence may be a read error, since a much larger clone differs from it by one base. This chain's CDR3 is CASSPYYEQYF. Here the CDR3 DNA reads TGTGCCAGCAGCCCCTACTACGAGCAGTACTTC. This chain uses TRBV7-8 with TRBJ2-7; no definite D call. Trimming removed 5 bases from V and 3 bases from J, with 5 bases in between. Germline V gene lookup returns CDR1 SGHVS and CDR2 FQNEAQ. The CDR3 loop spans 11 amino acids.

The CDR3 DNA reads as TGCGCCAGCAGTGGGACAGTAGTCTACGAGCAGTACTTC. It specifies CASSGTVVYEQYF. V is TRBV10-2 and J is TRBJ2-7, with D perhaps TRBD1 (6 bases). V was pared by 4 bases and J by 3 bases, with 10 bases between. Per germline, CDR1 WSHSY and CDR2 SAAADI. The CDR3 spans 13 residues.

The chain links TRBV7-9 to TRBJ1-3; 7 positions match TRBD1. The CDR3 contains 14 residues. Germline-derived CDR1 and CDR2 are SEHNR and FQNEAQ (reference sequence). Trimming took 7 bases from V and 2 from J; bases not matched to a gene: 5. The CDR3 protein is CASNPQGAGNTIYF. The CDR3 DNA reads as TGTGCCAGCAATCCTCAGGGGGCTGGAAACACCATATATTTT.

V usage is TRBV6-5 and J usage is TRBJ2-3, with 8 bases lining up with TRBD2. V was clipped by 9 bases and J by 7 bases; unmatched bases: 9. Germline V gene sequence: CDR1 MNHEY, CDR2 SVGAGI. The CDR3 length is 13 residues. CDR3 bases: TGTGCCAGTGGGAGCGGGGGCTATTATACGCAGTATTTT. It specifies CASGSGGYYTQYF.

The chain recombines TRBV5-8 with TRBJ2-1; TRBD2 matches 11 bases. V was pared by 5 bases and J by 4 bases, with 5 bases of the junction left unmatched. The length of the CDR3 is 15 residues. From germline, CDR1 is SGHTS and CDR2 YDEGEE. Here the CDR3 reads CASRFLAGGYNEQFF. In nucleotides, the CDR3 is TGTGCCAGCAGATTCCTAGCGGGGGGTTACAATGAGCAGTTCTTC.

The chain carries TRBV5-4 and TRBJ2-7; the D gene is possibly TRBD1 (5 bases). This CDR3 contains 15 residues. Trimming left V 4 bases short and J 2 bases short, with 16 bases between. CDR1 and CDR2 from the germline V gene are SGHNT and YYREEE (reference sequence). The CDR3 region has the DNA TGTGCCAGCAGCCCACACCCCGACAGAGCCTACGAGCAGTACTTC. This encodes CASSPHPDRAYEQYF.

The V gene is TRBV10-3, the J gene TRBJ2-3; maybe TRBD1 (6 bases). Germline V lookup: CDR1 ENHRY, CDR2 SYGVKD. The CDR3 extends over 13 amino acids. V lost 7 bases and J 1 base, leaving 9 bases between the germline ends. The CDR3 bases are TGTGCCATCAAAGGGGGAGGCACAGATACGCAGTATTTT. It encodes CAIKGGGTDTQYF.

This chain links TRBV2 with TRBJ2-2, with 7 bases that match TRBD2. This CDR3 region has 13 residues. CDR1 is SNHLY, CDR2 FYNNEI, per germline. V gave up 11 bases and J gave up 6 bases; unmatched junction bases: 9. The CDR3 reads CASTSGDAGELFF. CDR3 coding DNA: TGTGCCTCCACGAGCGGGGATGCCGGGGAGCTGTTTTTT.

The count of this clone is one. V gene TRBV11-2 combines with J gene TRBJ1-1; maybe TRBD1 (5 bases). The CDR3 is made up of 18 amino acids. The V end lost 5 bases, the J end lost 2 bases, and 24 bases lay between the germline ends. Germline-derived CDR1 and CDR2 are SGHAT and FQNNGV. This CDR3 reads CASSAAQGELFDNTEAFF. Written as DNA, the CDR3 is TGTGCCAGCAGCGCCGCCCAGGGTGAGTTATTCGATAACACTGAAGCTTTCTTT.

The rearrangement uses TRBV21-1 and TRBJ1-2; TRBD1, the D gene given by the table, was not confirmed from the DNA. TRBV21-1 is a documented pseudogene. The CDR3 totals 15 residues. Written as DNA, the CDR3 is TGTGCCAGCAGCGATGACAGTCACATGGACTATGGCTACACCTTC. Residues: CASSDDSHMDYGYTF.

About this clone: Other DNA variants within this sample encode the same CDR3. The rearrangement links TRBV27 to TRBJ1-2; 8 bases are shared with TRBD1. The J segment lost 3 bases and the V segment lost 5 bases, leaving 5 bases of the junction unmatched. The V gene's germline CDR1 is MNHEY and CDR2 SMNVEV (reference sequence). The CDR3 spans 14 residues. The CDR3 sequence is CASSSQGADYGYTF. CDR3 in DNA: TGTGCCAGCAGTAGCCAGGGGGCTGACTATGGCTACACCTTC.

This clone was recorded a few times. J is TRBJ2-2 and V is TRBV5-1, with TRBD2 matching 7 bases. The trim removed 8 bases at V and 2 bases at J, leaving 12 bases unmatched. Germline V gives CDR1 SGHRS, CDR2 YFSETQ. CDR3 length equals 16 residues. CDR3 in amino acids: CASKELARGNTGELFF. The CDR3 DNA is TGCGCCAGTAAAGAACTAGCGAGGGGAAACACCGGGGAGCTGTTTTTT.

This clone was detected only a few times. The chain recombines TRBV24-1 with TRBJ1-5; D gene unclear. V lost 1 base and J lost 6, with 15 bases in between. The CDR3 contains 16 residues. CDR1 and CDR2 from the germline V gene are KGHDR and SFDVKD. The CDR3 bases are TGTGCCACCAGTGATTTTTGGTCGGGTTTGGGTCAGCCCCAGCATTTT. Translating gives CATSDFWSGLGQPQHF.

V gene TRBV5-6 combines with J gene TRBJ1-5; D gene ambiguous. The CDR3 is made up of 14 amino acids. CDR1 and CDR2 (germline): SGHDT, YYEEEE. The V and J ends lost 0 bases and 3 bases respectively, with 7 bases between them. CDR3 in amino acids: CASSLGGDNQPQHF. The CDR3 region has the DNA TGTGCCAGCAGCTTGGGGGGAGACAATCAGCCCCAGCATTTT.

This clone was counted between two and nine times. The chain is built from TRBV19 and TRBJ1-1; D is ambiguous. Germline CDR1 reads LNHDA; CDR2 reads SQIVND (reference sequence). Between the trimmed V and J ends, which lost 0 bases and 3 bases, there was a span of 20 bases. The CDR3 extends over 18 amino acids. The chain's CDR3 is CASSIDRQSASIYTEAFF. CDR3 nucleotide sequence: TGTGCCAGTAGTATAGATCGCCAGTCAGCGTCTATTTACACTGAAGCTTTCTTT.